What follows are 27 T cell receptor beta chains derived from one specimen sequenced in a study of CD8 T cells in ankylosing spondylitis. Via MiXCR, TCRdb re-called the 5' RACE reads, giving one row per CDR3 protein. The sample lists around 23,000 distinct CDR3 sequences, about 15% seen once, with around 27% in the top ten. The specimen sequenced was blood. The receptors derive from a male donor with ankylosing spondylitis or in good health (not recorded which).

The V gene is TRBV7-2, the J gene TRBJ1-6; possible D gene TRBD1, 5 bases. The CDR3 spans 16 residues. Germline V gene sequence: CDR1 SGHTA, CDR2 FQGNSA. V shed 5 bases and J shed 3 bases, with 14 bases lying between them. CDR3 sequence: CASSPSQGIYNSPLHF. CDR3 sequence (DNA): TGTGCCAGCAGCCCAAGCCAGGGAATCTATAATTCACCCCTCCACTTT. Complete variable domain (other parts from reference TRBV7-2 and TRBJ1-6): GAGVSQSPSNKVTEKGKDVELRCDPISGHTALYWYRQSLGQGLEFLIYFQGNSAPDKSGLPSDRFSAERTGGSVSTLTIQRTQQEDSAVYLCASSPSQGIYNSPLHFGNGTRLTVT.

The chain employs TRBV18 and TRBJ1-4; the D gene is possibly TRBD1 (5 bases). The V and J ends lost 3 bases and 11 bases respectively, with 19 bases between them. This CDR3 has 15 amino acids. Germline V lookup: CDR1 KGHSH, CDR2 LQKENI. The chain's CDR3 is CASSPQGDISEKLFF. CDR3 sequence (DNA): TGTGCCAGCTCACCGCAGGGTGATATCTCTGAGAAACTGTTTTTT.

The chain links TRBV29-1 to TRBJ2-2; D uncertain. Trimming took off 3 bases at V and 5 bases at J, with 16 bases between the two ends. Germline V CDR1 and CDR2: SQVTM, ANQGSEA. There are 15 residues in the CDR3. The CDR3 region has the DNA TGCAGCGTTGAGGGCCAGAACTCTGTTACCGGGGAGCTGTTTTTT. This sequence encodes CSVEGQNSVTGELFF.

This clonotype showed up many times. The V gene is TRBV20-1, the J gene TRBJ2-3, with 9 bases identical to TRBD1. Unmatched junction bases numbered 8, after V lost 6 bases and J lost 4 bases. Per the germline V gene, CDR1 is DFQATT and CDR2 is SNEGSKA (reference sequence). The CDR3 is 14 residues long. CDR3 sequence reads: CSADRTGAADTQYF. The CDR3 bases are TGCAGTGCAGACAGGACAGGGGCGGCAGATACGCAGTATTTT.

As DNA, the CDR3 is TGTGCCAGCAGTCAAACAGGGGGGAGCAATCAGCCCCAGCATTTT. Translated: CASSQTGGSNQPQHF. The V call is TRBV28, the J call TRBJ1-5; 8 nucleotides align to TRBD1. The CDR3 sequence is 15 residues long. The V gene's germline CDR1 is MDHEN and CDR2 SYDVKM. Trimming cost V 5 bases and J 1 base; bases outside gene matches: 4.

This clonotype was counted ten times or more. The J gene is TRBJ2-7, the V gene TRBV7-2; D gene unclear. Germline lookup yields CDR1 SGHTA and CDR2 FQGNSA. The CDR3 extends over 12 amino acids. V lost 3 bases to trimming and J lost 7 bases, with 10 bases between them. The CDR3 DNA sequence: TGTGCCAGCAGCTTCACCCCCGGGGAGCAGTACTTC. As protein: CASSFTPGEQYF. The full variable domain, with the rest looked up from reference TRBV7-2 and TRBJ2-7, is GAGVSQSPSNKVTEKGKDVELRCDPISGHTALYWYRQSLGQGLEFLIYFQGNSAPDKSGLPSDRFSAERTGGSVSTLTIQRTQQEDSAVYLCASSFTPGEQYFGPGTRLTVT.

This sequence joins TRBV29-1 and TRBJ1-1; no firm D call. The V gene's germline CDR1 is SQVTM and CDR2 ANQGSEA. The ends were cut back, 2 bases at V and 7 bases at J, with 11 bases in the middle. The CDR3 is 12 amino acids. This CDR3 is CSVELTGGEAFF. The CDR3, as DNA: TGCAGCGTTGAATTGACGGGAGGTGAAGCTTTCTTT.

The chain links TRBV29-1 to TRBJ2-1; D remains unclear. The CDR3 is 13 amino acids. CDR1 is SQVTM, CDR2 ANQGSEA, per germline. Trimming removed 3 bases at V and 7 bases at J, with 13 bases between. The CDR3 is CSVEFRQENEQFF. In nucleotides, the CDR3 is TGCAGCGTTGAGTTTAGGCAGGAAAATGAGCAGTTCTTC.

This sequence joins TRBV24-1 and TRBJ2-2; D is undetermined. The CDR3 spans 14 residues. V was trimmed by 5 bases and J by 2 bases, leaving 8 bases between them. The germline V gene has CDR1 KGHDR and CDR2 SFDVKD. CDR3 protein: CATSGRRNTGELFF. CDR3 coding DNA: TGTGCCACCAGTGGCAGGCGAAACACCGGGGAGCTGTTTTTT.

The chain links TRBV27 to TRBJ2-1; 9 bases agree with TRBD1. With V trimmed by 7 bases and J by 2 bases, 12 bases remained unmatched. The CDR3 covers 17 residues. Germline CDR1 reads MNHEY; CDR2 reads SMNVEV (reference sequence). The CDR3 spells CASTSRDRVGAYNEQFF. The CDR3 region has the DNA TGTGCCAGCACATCCCGGGACAGGGTTGGTGCCTACAATGAGCAGTTCTTC.

This chain links TRBV7-9 with TRBJ2-7; tentative D call: TRBD2 (6 bases). The CDR3 has 13 residues. Looked up from germline, CDR1 is SEHNR and CDR2 is FQNEAQ (reference sequence). V was shortened by 6 bases and J by 5 bases, with 14 bases between the two germline ends. CDR3 nucleotides: TGTGCCAGCAGTCCGAGGAGGGACCACGAGCAGTACTTC. Amino acids: CASSPRRDHEQYF.

This rearrangement joins TRBV5-1 to TRBJ2-1; 11 bases align to TRBD1. The CDR3 is 16 amino acids. Trimming at V came to 0 bases and at J to 7 bases, leaving 6 bases not matched to a gene. Germline V gene lookup returns CDR1 SGHRS and CDR2 YFSETQ. CDR3 in DNA: TGCGCCAGCAGCTTGGCCGGAGGACAGGGGGCAAATGAGCAGTTCTTC. It yields the protein CASSLAGGQGANEQFF. The full variable domain, rest sourced from reference TRBV5-1 and TRBJ2-1, is KAGVTQTPRYLIKTRGQQVTLSCSPISGHRSVSWYQQTPGQGLQFLFEYFSETQRNKGNFPGRFSGRQFSNSRSEMNVSTLELGDSALYLCASSLAGGQGANEQFFGPGTRLTVL.

This rearrangement joins TRBV7-9 to TRBJ2-1, with 8 nucleotides matching TRBD2. The ends lost 1 base at V and 5 bases at J; junction bases unmatched: 7. Germline V gene lookup returns CDR1 SEHNR and CDR2 FQNEAQ (reference sequence). This CDR3 spans 16 amino acids. DNA for the CDR3: TGTGCCAGCAGCTTAGAGCCGCGGGAGGCAAACAATGAGCAGTTCTTC. Translated, it gives CASSLEPREANNEQFF. Supplemented by reference TRBV7-9 and TRBJ2-1, the full variable domain reads DTGVSQNPRHKITKRGQNVTFRCDPISEHNRLYWYRQTLGQGPEFLTYFQNEAQLEKSRLLSDRFSAERPKGSFSTLEIQRTEQGDSAMYLCASSLEPREANNEQFFGPGTRLTVL.

This clonotype was observed many times. This rearrangement joins TRBV7-2 to TRBJ2-3; the D is unclear. The V gene lost 5 bases and the J gene lost 4 bases, with 19 bases spanning the gap. Germline loops: CDR1 SGHTA, CDR2 FQGNSA. CDR3 length: 16 amino acids. Here the CDR3 reads CASSRRSGLAADTQYF. CDR3 nucleotide sequence: TGTGCCAGCAGCCGGCGTTCCGGCCTTGCCGCAGATACGCAGTATTTT.

This clonotype appeared many times. The chain recombines TRBV3-1 with TRBJ2-3, with D maybe TRBD2 (6 bases). Looked up from germline, CDR1 is LGHDT and CDR2 is YNNKEL (reference sequence). V lost 2 bases to trimming and J lost 4 bases, with 10 bases between them. The CDR3 contains 14 residues. The CDR3 reads CASSQLGEADTQYF. In DNA, the CDR3 is TGTGCCAGCAGCCAATTGGGGGAGGCAGATACGCAGTATTTT.

The chain couples TRBV12-3 or TRBV12-4 to TRBJ2-1, with a tentative D call TRBD1 (6 bases). Trimming shortened V by 5 bases and J by 4 bases, and 15 bases separated the two germline ends. CDR3 length: 15 residues. The CDR3 bases are TGTGCCAGCAGTGCCGGGACAAGAATTTACAATGAGCAGTTCTTC. It yields the protein CASSAGTRIYNEQFF.

This clonotype occurred many times. V and J are TRBV28 and TRBJ2-7, with 13 bases that match TRBD2. The V segment lost 4 bases and the J segment 7 bases; nucleotides outside the gene matches: 1. CDR1 and CDR2 (germline): MDHEN, SYDVKM. The CDR3 is 13 residues long. The CDR3 DNA reads TGTGCCAGCAGTTCGGGACTAGCGGGAGAGCAGTACTTC. It encodes CASSSGLAGEQYF.

This clonotype was picked up a small number of times. The CDR3: CASSLGWGGNTDTQYF. The CDR3, as DNA: TGTGCCAGCAGCTTAGGCTGGGGGGGCAACACAGATACGCAGTATTTT. The V gene is TRBV7-8, the J gene TRBJ2-3, with D tentatively TRBD2 (7 bases). Germline assignment: CDR1 SGHVS and CDR2 FQNEAQ. Trimming pared 1 base from V and 2 bases from J, leaving 13 bases between. This CDR3 region has 16 residues.

In its sample, this clonotype was seen once. The chain carries TRBV29-1 and TRBJ2-1; 11 nucleotides line up with TRBD2. The V gene end was trimmed by 7 bases and the J gene end by 2 bases; junction bases not matched to a gene: 4. The CDR3 totals 14 residues. CDR1 is SQVTM and CDR2 is ANQGSEA in the germline V gene. DNA for the CDR3: TGCAGCGCCGGGACTAGCGGAACCTACAATGAGCAGTTCTTC. Residues: CSAGTSGTYNEQFF.

This clonotype was observed at least ten times. The CDR3 region is CASSSLGETQYF. The CDR3 DNA follows: TGTGCCAGCAGCTCCCTTGGGGAGACCCAGTACTTC. The genes are TRBV5-5 and TRBJ2-5; D remains ambiguous. The V end was cut by 3 bases, the J end by 5 bases, with 8 bases between. Germline values: CDR1 SGHKS, CDR2 YYEKEE (reference sequence). The CDR3 is 12 residues long.

This clonotype was detected ten times or more. The chain links TRBV7-8 to TRBJ1-1; 7 bases are a match to TRBD1. The trim removed 5 bases at V and 5 bases at J, leaving 8 bases unmatched. The CDR3 totals 14 residues. CDR1 and CDR2 (germline): SGHVS, FQNEAQ. The CDR3 nucleotides are TGTGCCAGCAGCCTCAGAGAGACAGGGACTGAAGCTTTCTTT. Protein: CASSLRETGTEAFF.

The table lists this clonotype with many counts. V usage is TRBV11-2 and J usage is TRBJ2-1; D is perhaps TRBD1 (6 bases). Trimming took 5 bases from V and 5 from J, leaving 19 bases between them. Germline CDR1 is SGHAT and CDR2 is FQNNGV. The CDR3 has 16 amino acids. The CDR3 loop reads CASSPGDTSYNNEQFF. The CDR3 region has the DNA TGTGCCAGCAGCCCCGGGGACACCTCATACAACAATGAGCAGTTCTTC.

There are many counts of this clonotype. J is TRBJ2-7 and V is TRBV29-1; 14 positions match TRBD2. This CDR3 is 13 amino acids long. V trimming: 7 bases; J trimming: 6 bases; junction bases outside the gene matches: 5. Looked up from germline, CDR1 is SQVTM and CDR2 is ANQGSEA. For the CDR3, the DNA is TGCAGCGCTGCGACTAGCGGGAGGGGCGAGCAGTACTTC. It encodes CSAATSGRGEQYF.

This clonotype was observed a few times. The rearrangement joins TRBV29-1 to TRBJ2-4, with D unresolved. The CDR3 spans 11 residues. Trimming stripped 5 bases from V and 5 bases from J, with 7 bases between. The germline V gene has CDR1 SQVTM and CDR2 ANQGSEA. In DNA form, the CDR3 reads TGCAGCGTTCATAGGGAAAACATTCAGTACTTC. The encoded protein is CSVHRENIQYF.

The chain uses TRBV11-2 and TRBJ2-7, with 13 bases identical to TRBD2. Germline CDR1 SGHAT, CDR2 FQNNGV. The trim removed 8 bases at V and 6 bases at J, leaving 10 bases unmatched. The CDR3 runs to 15 residues. Written as DNA, the CDR3 is TGTGCCAGCCTCCCACTAGCGGGAGGGCCCGGCGAGCAGTACTTC. Amino acids: CASLPLAGGPGEQYF.

Of note for this clonotype: One end of the junction does not line up with germline, which may come from a read error. J is TRBJ2-1 and V is TRBV25-1; 7 bases align to TRBD2. The length of the CDR3 is 16 residues. Looked up from germline, CDR1 is MGHDK and CDR2 is SYGVNS. CDR3 nucleotides: TGTACCAGCAGAGATCTTAGCGGGCAGAACCACAATGAGCAGTTCTTC. Translating gives CTSRDLSGQNHNEQFF.

The rearrangement joins TRBV12-3 or TRBV12-4 to TRBJ1-1; no definite D call. The CDR3 runs to 14 residues. V gave up 3 bases and J gave up 4 bases, with 12 bases separating them. Here the CDR3 DNA reads TGTGCCAGCAGTTTGGAGGGCCTTGGCACTGAAGCTTTCTTT. Amino acids: CASSLEGLGTEAFF.